The clone carrying this T cell receptor (beta chain) was counted a few times. PCR was performed using 60 Vbeta and 13 Jbeta primers. Using immunoSEQ multiplex PCR, the repertoire was profiled, and TCRdb retains in-frame clones only, with some absent. The table has 100,000 to 150,000 clones, about 10% seen once; the top ten hold 4.6%. These data originate in a study of cytomegalovirus exposure and HLA in healthy donors. The germline V gene has CDR1 SGHTS and CDR2 YDEGEE. CDR3 length: 12 residues. V shed 3 bases and J shed 0 bases, with 4 bases lying between them. The receptor was derived from a woman under 30 in good health and CMV-seropositive. The chain is built from TRBV5-8 and TRBJ2-7; D is unresolved. The material sequenced was PBMCs. The CDR3 sequence is CASSSRSYEQYF. The CDR3, as DNA: TGTGCCAGCAGCTCCCGCTCCTACGAGCAGTACTTC.